This T cell receptor (beta chain) came from a study of radiotherapy plus CTLA-4 blockade in lung cancer. Background on the study: Disease control reached less than 40%, with objective responses in roughly 17%. Study findings and constraints: In blood, after radiotherapy plus ipilimumab, tumor-derived TCR clones expanded. Response, reportedly, was best predicted by interferon-beta along with early blood T cell clone dynamics.

On this clone: Its antigen remains unidentified.

With 5 bases clipped from V and 4 bases from J, the junction kept 10 bases outside the gene matches. The CDR3 totals 15 residues. Per the germline V gene, CDR1 is GTSNPN and CDR2 is SVGIG (reference sequence). Data came from immunoSEQ multiplex PCR; TCRdb stores just in-frame clones and leaves some out. The sample holds fewer than 150,000 clones, approximately 80% seen once. Ipilimumab-mediated CTLA-4 blockade plus focal radiation was given to patients having chemo-refractory metastatic non-small-cell lung cancer. This clonotype was sampled from a human donor with non-small cell lung cancer who had a partial response to radiotherapy plus ipilimumab. The material sequenced was peripheral blood, taken from a patient treated with radiotherapy plus ipilimumab. The chain joins TRBV30 to TRBJ2-3; 9 bases map to TRBD1. The CDR3 protein is CAWVGDRERPDTQYF. CDR3 DNA: TGTGCCTGGGTGGGGGACAGGGAGCGTCCAGATACGCAGTATTTT.